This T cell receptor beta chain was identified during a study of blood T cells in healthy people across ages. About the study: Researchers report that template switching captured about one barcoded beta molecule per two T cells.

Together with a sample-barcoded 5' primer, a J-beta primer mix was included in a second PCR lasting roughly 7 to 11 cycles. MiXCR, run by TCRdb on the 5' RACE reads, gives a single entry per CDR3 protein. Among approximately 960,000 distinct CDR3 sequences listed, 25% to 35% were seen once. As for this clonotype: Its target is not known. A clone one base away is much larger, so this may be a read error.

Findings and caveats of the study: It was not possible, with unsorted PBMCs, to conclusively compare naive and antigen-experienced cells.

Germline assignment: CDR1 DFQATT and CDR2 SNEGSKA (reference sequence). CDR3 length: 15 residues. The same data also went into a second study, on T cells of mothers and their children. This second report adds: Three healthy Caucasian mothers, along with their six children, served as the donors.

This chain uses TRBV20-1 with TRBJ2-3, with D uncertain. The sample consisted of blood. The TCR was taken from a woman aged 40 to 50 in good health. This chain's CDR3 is CSARLGRAQTDAQYF. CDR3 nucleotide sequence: TGCAGTGCCAGGCTTGGACGGGCTCAAACAGATGCGCAGTATTTT.